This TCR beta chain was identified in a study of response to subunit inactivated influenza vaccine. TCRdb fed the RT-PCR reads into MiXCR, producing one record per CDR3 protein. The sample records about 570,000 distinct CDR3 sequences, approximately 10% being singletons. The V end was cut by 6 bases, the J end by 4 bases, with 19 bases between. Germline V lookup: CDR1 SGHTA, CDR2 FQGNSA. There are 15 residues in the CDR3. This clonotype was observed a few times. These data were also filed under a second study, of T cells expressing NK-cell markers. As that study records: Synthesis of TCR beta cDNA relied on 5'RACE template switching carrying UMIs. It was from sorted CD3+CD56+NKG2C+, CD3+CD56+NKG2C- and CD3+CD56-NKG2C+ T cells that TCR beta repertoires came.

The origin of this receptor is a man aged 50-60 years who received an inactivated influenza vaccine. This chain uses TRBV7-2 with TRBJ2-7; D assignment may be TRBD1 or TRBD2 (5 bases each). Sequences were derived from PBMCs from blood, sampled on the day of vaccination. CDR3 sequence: CASRPDRGGWYEQYF. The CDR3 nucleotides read TGTGCCAGCAGGCCCGACCGTGGGGGATGGTACGAGCAGTACTTC.